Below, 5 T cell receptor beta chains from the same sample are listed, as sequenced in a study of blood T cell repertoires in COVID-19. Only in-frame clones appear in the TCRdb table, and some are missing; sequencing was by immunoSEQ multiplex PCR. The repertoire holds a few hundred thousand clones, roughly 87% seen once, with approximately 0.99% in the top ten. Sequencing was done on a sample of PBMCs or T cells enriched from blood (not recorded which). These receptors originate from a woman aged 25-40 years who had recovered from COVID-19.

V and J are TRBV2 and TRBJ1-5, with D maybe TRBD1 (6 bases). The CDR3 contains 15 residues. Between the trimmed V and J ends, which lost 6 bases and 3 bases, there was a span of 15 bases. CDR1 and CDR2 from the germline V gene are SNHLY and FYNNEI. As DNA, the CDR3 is TGTGCCAGCAGAGAGGACAGCCTAAACAATCAGCCCCAGCATTTT. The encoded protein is CASREDSLNNQPQHF.

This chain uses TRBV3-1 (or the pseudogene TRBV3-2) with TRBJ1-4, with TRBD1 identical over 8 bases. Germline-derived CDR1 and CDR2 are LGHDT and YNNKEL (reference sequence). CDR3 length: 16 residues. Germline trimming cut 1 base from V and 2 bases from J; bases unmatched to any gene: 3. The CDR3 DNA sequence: TGTGCCAGCAGCCAAGTGAGACAGGGGACTAATGAAAAACTGTTTTTT. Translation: CASSQVRQGTNEKLFF.

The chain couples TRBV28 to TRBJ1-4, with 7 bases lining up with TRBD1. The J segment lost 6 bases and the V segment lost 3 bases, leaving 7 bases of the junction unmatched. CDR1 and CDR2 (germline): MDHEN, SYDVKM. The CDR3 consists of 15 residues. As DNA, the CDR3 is TGTGCCAGCAGTTTTACGGGACAGTCTGATGAAAAACTGTTTTTT. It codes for CASSFTGQSDEKLFF.

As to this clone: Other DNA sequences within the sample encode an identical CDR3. CDR3 protein: CASSRGGSNYGYTF. CDR3 bases: TGTGCCAGCAGCCGCGGGGGTTCCAACTATGGCTACACCTTC. J is TRBJ1-2 and V is TRBV7-8; possible D gene TRBD1, 5 bases. Trimming removed 5 bases at V and 2 bases at J, with 12 bases between. The CDR3 loop spans 14 amino acids. Germline loops: CDR1 SGHVS, CDR2 FQNEAQ.

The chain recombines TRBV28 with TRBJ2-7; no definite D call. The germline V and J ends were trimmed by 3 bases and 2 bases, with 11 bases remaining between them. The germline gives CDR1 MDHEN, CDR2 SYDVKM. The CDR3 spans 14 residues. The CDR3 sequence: CASSFGGRAYEQYF. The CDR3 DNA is TGTGCCAGCAGTTTCGGCGGCAGAGCCTACGAGCAGTACTTC.